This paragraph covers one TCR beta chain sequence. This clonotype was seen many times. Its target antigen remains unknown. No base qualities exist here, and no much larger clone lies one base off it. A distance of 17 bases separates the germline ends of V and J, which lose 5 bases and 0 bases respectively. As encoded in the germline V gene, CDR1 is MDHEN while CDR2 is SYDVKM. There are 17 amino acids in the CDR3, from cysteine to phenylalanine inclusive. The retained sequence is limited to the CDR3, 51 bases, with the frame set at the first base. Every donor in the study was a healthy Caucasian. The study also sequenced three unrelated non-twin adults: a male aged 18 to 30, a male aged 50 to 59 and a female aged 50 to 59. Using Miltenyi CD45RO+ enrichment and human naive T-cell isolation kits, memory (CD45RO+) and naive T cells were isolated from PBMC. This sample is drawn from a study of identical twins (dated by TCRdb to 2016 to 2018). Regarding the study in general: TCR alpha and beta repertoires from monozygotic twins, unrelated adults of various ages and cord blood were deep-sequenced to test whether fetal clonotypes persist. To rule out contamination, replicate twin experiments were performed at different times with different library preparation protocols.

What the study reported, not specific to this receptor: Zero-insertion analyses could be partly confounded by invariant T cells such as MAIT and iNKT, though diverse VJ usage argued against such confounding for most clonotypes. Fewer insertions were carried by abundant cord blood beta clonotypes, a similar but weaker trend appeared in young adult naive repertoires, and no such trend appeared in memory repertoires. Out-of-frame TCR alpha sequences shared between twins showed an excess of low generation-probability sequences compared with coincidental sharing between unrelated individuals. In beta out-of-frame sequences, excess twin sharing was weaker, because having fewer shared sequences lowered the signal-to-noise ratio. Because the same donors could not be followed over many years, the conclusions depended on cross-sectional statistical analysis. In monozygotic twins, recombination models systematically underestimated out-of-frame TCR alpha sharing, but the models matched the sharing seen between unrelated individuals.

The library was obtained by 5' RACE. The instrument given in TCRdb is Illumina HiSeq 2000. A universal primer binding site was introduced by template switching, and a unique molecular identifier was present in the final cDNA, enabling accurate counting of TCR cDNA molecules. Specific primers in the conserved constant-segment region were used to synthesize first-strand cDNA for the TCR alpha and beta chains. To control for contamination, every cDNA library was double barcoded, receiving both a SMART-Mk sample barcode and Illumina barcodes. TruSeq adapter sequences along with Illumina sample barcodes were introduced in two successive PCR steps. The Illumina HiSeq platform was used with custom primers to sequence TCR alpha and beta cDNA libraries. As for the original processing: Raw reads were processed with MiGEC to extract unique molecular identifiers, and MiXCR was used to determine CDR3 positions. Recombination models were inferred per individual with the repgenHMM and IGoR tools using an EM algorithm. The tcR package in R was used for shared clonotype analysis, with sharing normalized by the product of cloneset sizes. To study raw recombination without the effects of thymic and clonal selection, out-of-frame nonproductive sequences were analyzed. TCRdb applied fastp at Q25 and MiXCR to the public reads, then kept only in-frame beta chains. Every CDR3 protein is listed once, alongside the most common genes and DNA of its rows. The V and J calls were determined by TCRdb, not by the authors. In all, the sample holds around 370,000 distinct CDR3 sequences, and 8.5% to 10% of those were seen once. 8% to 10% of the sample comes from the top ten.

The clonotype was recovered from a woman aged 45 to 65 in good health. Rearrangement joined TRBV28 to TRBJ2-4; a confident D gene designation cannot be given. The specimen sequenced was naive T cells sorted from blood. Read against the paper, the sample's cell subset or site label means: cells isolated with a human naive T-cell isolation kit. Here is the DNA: TGTGCCAGCAGTACCCTCTGGGGAAACTTAGCCAAAAACATTCAGTACTTC. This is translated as CASSTLWGNLAKNIQYF.